Below are 25 T cell receptor beta chains sequenced from a single sample in a study of metastatic and nonmetastatic thyroid tumors. No treatment of any kind had been given to any patient before thyroid surgery. MiXCR reprocessed the PCR reads for TCRdb. The sample has about 14,000 clones, roughly 28% seen once. Sequenced input: tumor tissue. All receptors come from a female donor with papillary thyroid cancer or a benign thyroid nodule (not recorded which). Some clones in this sample may be carry-over from other donors' samples.

This clone came up once. Other DNA sequences in this sample translate to the same CDR3. The CDR3 DNA follows: TGTGCCAGCAGCCCTTCGGCAACGAACTATGGCTACACCTTC. Its protein product is CASSPSATNYGYTF. The chain has TRBV7-9 and TRBJ1-2, with no clear D. Trimming cost V 5 bases and J 2 bases, with 12 bases left between them. Per germline, CDR1 SEHNR and CDR2 FQNEAQ (reference sequence). This CDR3 is built from 14 residues.

The chain carries TRBV24-1 and TRBJ1-5; D is unclear. The length of the CDR3 is 13 residues. CDR1 is KGHDR, CDR2 SFDVKD, per germline. The V gene lost 5 bases and the J gene lost 7 bases, with 11 bases spanning the gap. The CDR3 DNA reads TGTGCCACCAGTGGCCTGGAGGGACAGCCCCAGCATTTT. Translating gives CATSGLEGQPQHF.

Written as DNA, the CDR3 is TGCGCCAGCAGCTTAGGAAAGTGGTCCACTGAAGCTTTCTTT. It yields the protein CASSLGKWSTEAFF. The chain combines TRBV5-1 with TRBJ1-1, with D uncertain. The CDR3 contains 14 residues. The V and J ends lost 2 bases and 4 bases respectively, with 12 bases between them. Per germline, CDR1 SGHRS and CDR2 YFSETQ.

This clone was counted between two and nine times. This sequence joins TRBV27 and TRBJ2-1, with 9 positions matching TRBD2. Germline assignment: CDR1 MNHEY and CDR2 SMNVEV (reference sequence). The CDR3 contains 16 residues. The ends lost 7 bases at V and 9 bases at J; junction bases unmatched: 16. The CDR3: CASTVSSGTPGVEQFF. CDR3 nucleotide sequence: TGTGCCAGCACGGTGTCTAGCGGGACCCCGGGGGTTGAGCAGTTCTTC.

This chain uses TRBV5-8 with TRBJ2-1; TRBD2 aligns across 8 bases. The CDR3 consists of 14 residues. CDR1 SGHTS and CDR2 YDEGEE come from the germline V gene. With 5 bases clipped from V and 4 bases from J, the junction kept 5 bases outside the gene matches. CDR3 bases: TGTGCCAGCAGTACCGGGACTAGATACAATGAGCAGTTCTTC. As protein: CASSTGTRYNEQFF.

Relative to its sample, this clone is medium-sized. The chain is built from TRBV20-1 and TRBJ1-1; a possible D gene is TRBD1 (5 bases). V dropped 6 bases and J dropped 4 bases, with 15 bases sitting between them. The CDR3 sequence is 13 residues long. Germline assignment: CDR1 DFQATT and CDR2 SNEGSKA (reference sequence). Written as DNA, the CDR3 is TGCAGTGCCCCGGGACCCGGGGCCACTGAAGCTTTCTTT. Amino acid sequence: CSAPGPGATEAFF.

The chain uses TRBV30 and TRBJ2-7; 8 bases are a match to TRBD2. The V gene end was trimmed by 2 bases and the J gene end by 3 bases; junction bases not matched to a gene: 9. Germline V gene data show CDR1 as GTSNPN and CDR2 as SVGIG (reference sequence). CDR3 length: 15 amino acids. The CDR3 is CAWSKNSGTFYEQYF. In nucleotides, the CDR3 is TGTGCCTGGAGTAAAAATAGCGGGACTTTCTACGAGCAGTACTTC.

Many counts were recorded for this clone. The chain links TRBV6-1 to TRBJ2-5; D gene uncertain. V was shortened by 5 bases and J by 3 bases, with 10 bases between the two germline ends. CDR1 is MNHNS, CDR2 SASEGT, per germline. The CDR3 spans 13 residues. The CDR3 nucleotides are TGTGCCAGCAGTCCCCAGCCGGAAGAGACCCAGTACTTC. Its protein product is CASSPQPEETQYF.

The CDR3: CASTLGGNTEAFF. The CDR3 nucleotides read TGTGCCAGCACCCTAGGTGGGAACACTGAAGCTTTCTTT. The genes are TRBV5-8 and TRBJ1-1; D gene ambiguous. V lost 6 bases to trimming and J lost 1 base, with 10 bases between them. The CDR3 has 13 amino acids. Germline CDR1 and CDR2: SGHTS and YDEGEE.

The chain has TRBV5-1 and TRBJ2-7; unclear D gene. CDR3 length equals 14 residues. Trimming stripped 4 bases from V and 3 bases from J, with 14 bases between. Per germline, CDR1 SGHRS and CDR2 YFSETQ. The CDR3 reads CASSLRPYGYEQYF. The CDR3 DNA follows: TGCGCCAGCAGCCTGCGGCCTTACGGCTACGAGCAGTACTTC.

This clone was observed a few times. The gene calls are TRBV19 and TRBJ2-6; D is unresolved. V was shortened by 4 bases and J by 0 bases, with 7 bases between the two germline ends. Germline CDR1 LNHDA, CDR2 SQIVND (reference sequence). The CDR3 runs to 15 residues. The CDR3 here is CASSNTYSGANVLTF. The CDR3 DNA sequence: TGTGCCAGTAGTAACACGTACTCTGGGGCCAACGTCCTGACTTTC.

This clone was seen many times. The V call is TRBV30, the J call TRBJ1-5; 7 bases map to TRBD1. Germline trimming cut 3 bases from V and 1 base from J; bases unmatched to any gene: 6. The CDR3 covers 15 residues. Germline CDR1 reads GTSNPN; CDR2 reads SVGIG (reference sequence). CDR3 sequence: CAWSTTGRSNQPQHF. Written as DNA, the CDR3 is TGTGCCTGGAGCACGACAGGGAGGAGCAATCAGCCCCAGCATTTT.

In its sample, this clone ranks as medium-sized. The chain combines TRBV6-1 with TRBJ2-1; D perhaps matches TRBD2 (6 bases). The CDR3 is made up of 16 amino acids. Germline values: CDR1 MNHNS, CDR2 SASEGT. The V end lost 2 bases, the J end lost 5 bases, and 16 bases lay between the germline ends. CDR3 sequence: CASSERRERGHNEQFF. CDR3 bases: TGTGCCAGCAGTGAAAGGAGGGAAAGGGGTCACAATGAGCAGTTCTTC.

The chain combines TRBV20-1 with TRBJ1-5; D perhaps matches TRBD1 (6 bases). The CDR3 covers 15 residues. V was clipped by 3 bases and J by 3 bases, with 15 bases between them. CDR1 is DFQATT and CDR2 is SNEGSKA in the germline V gene (reference sequence). This chain's CDR3 is CSASLGALNNQPQHF. The CDR3 DNA follows: TGCAGTGCTAGTTTGGGGGCGCTGAACAATCAGCCCCAGCATTTT.

The chain carries TRBV5-1 and TRBJ2-7; 8 bases align to TRBD1. V gave up 0 bases and J gave up 5 bases; unmatched junction bases: 10. CDR1 is SGHRS and CDR2 is YFSETQ in the germline V gene. This CDR3 has 16 residues. The CDR3 loop reads CASSLDPTGATDEQYF. CDR3 nucleotides: TGCGCCAGCAGCTTGGACCCGACAGGGGCTACCGACGAGCAGTACTTC.

As to this clone: An end of the junction does not agree with germline; a read error may underlie this. The rearrangement links TRBV6-6 to TRBJ2-2; maybe TRBD1 (5 bases). Germline-derived CDR1 and CDR2 are MNHNY and SVGAGI (reference sequence). The CDR3 has 16 residues. The CDR3 DNA reads TGTGCCAGCAGTGACTCGAGGTCAGGGTACACCGGGGAGCTGTTTTTT. Translation: CASSDSRSGYTGELFF.

The CDR3 region is CASSLSGMRNEQYF. The CDR3 DNA follows: TGCGCCAGCAGCTTGTCTGGGATGAGGAACGAGCAGTACTTC. The chain employs TRBV5-1 and TRBJ2-7, with unresolved D. The CDR3 runs to 14 residues. V was cut by 1 base and J by 5 bases, with 13 bases left in between. Per the germline V gene, CDR1 is SGHRS and CDR2 is YFSETQ.

This clone has just a few counts. The chain couples TRBV6-4 to TRBJ1-2; 12 positions agree with TRBD1. This CDR3 contains 12 residues. Trimming removed 10 bases from V and 6 bases from J; junction bases left unmatched: 3. Germline V lookup: CDR1 MRHNA, CDR2 SNTAGT. Here the CDR3 reads CATRDRGHGYTF. The CDR3 DNA is TGTGCCACCCGGGACAGGGGGCATGGCTACACCTTC.

This clone was seen at least ten times. The rearrangement uses TRBV6-6 and TRBJ1-6; D is perhaps TRBD1 (6 bases). V lost 0 bases, J lost 5 bases, and 11 bases lay in between. CDR3 length equals 16 residues. Germline V gene sequence: CDR1 MNHNY, CDR2 SVGAGI (reference sequence). CDR3 residues: CASSYSTGHHNSPLHF. CDR3 nucleotide sequence: TGTGCCAGCAGTTACTCGACAGGACATCATAATTCACCCCTCCACTTT.

The chain combines TRBV5-1 with TRBJ2-2; 8 bases fit TRBD1. Germline V CDR1 and CDR2: SGHRS, YFSETQ. The CDR3 is 15 residues long. The V and J ends lost 5 bases and 2 bases, in that order; junction bases with no gene match: 5. CDR3 sequence reads: CASSAGTGNTGELFF. The CDR3 DNA sequence: TGCGCCAGCAGTGCCGGGACAGGTAACACCGGGGAGCTGTTTTTT.

By frequency in the sample, this clone is medium-sized. The chain links TRBV5-1 to TRBJ1-1; D might be TRBD1 (5 bases). The V gene's germline CDR1 is SGHRS and CDR2 YFSETQ. CDR3 size: 14 residues. The V and J ends lost 2 bases and 0 bases respectively, with 8 bases between them. The CDR3 loop reads CASSFEGMNTEAFF. CDR3 DNA: TGCGCCAGCAGCTTCGAGGGGATGAACACTGAAGCTTTCTTT.

A few counts support this clone. The chain has TRBV19 and TRBJ2-5, with a possible D match to TRBD1 (6 bases). Germline loops: CDR1 LNHDA, CDR2 SQIVND (reference sequence). The germline V and J ends were trimmed by 8 bases and 2 bases, with 6 bases remaining between them. CDR3 length: 11 residues. The CDR3 protein is CASGQQETQYF. CDR3 sequence (DNA): TGTGCCAGTGGACAGCAAGAGACCCAGTACTTC.

This clone was counted between two and nine times. The rearrangement links TRBV27 to TRBJ2-2; 7 bases are a match to TRBD2. Germline V gene sequence: CDR1 MNHEY, CDR2 SMNVEV (reference sequence). V lost 10 bases to trimming and J lost 0 bases; unmatched junction nucleotides: 8. The CDR3 extends over 15 amino acids. CDR3 coding DNA: TGTGCCATCATGTTGGGACTACCGAACACCGGGGAGCTGTTTTTT. Translating it yields CAIMLGLPNTGELFF.

This clone was recorded at least ten times. The chain couples TRBV6-1 to TRBJ1-1; no clear D gene. The germline V gene has CDR1 MNHNS and CDR2 SASEGT. This CDR3 is built from 15 residues. Trimming pared 4 bases from V and 0 bases from J, leaving 12 bases between. The CDR3 loop reads CASSGAGTLNTEAFF. The CDR3 DNA is TGTGCCAGCAGTGGGGCAGGAACCTTGAACACTGAAGCTTTCTTT.

This clone appeared a few times. The chain carries TRBV12-3 or TRBV12-4 and TRBJ2-7, with 12 bases aligning to TRBD2. Germline trimming cut 5 bases from V and 2 bases from J; bases unmatched to any gene: 4. This CDR3 has 15 residues. The CDR3 nucleotides read TGTGCCAGCAGTCCCCTAGCGGGAGGGCCCTACGAGCAGTACTTC. Translated: CASSPLAGGPYEQYF.